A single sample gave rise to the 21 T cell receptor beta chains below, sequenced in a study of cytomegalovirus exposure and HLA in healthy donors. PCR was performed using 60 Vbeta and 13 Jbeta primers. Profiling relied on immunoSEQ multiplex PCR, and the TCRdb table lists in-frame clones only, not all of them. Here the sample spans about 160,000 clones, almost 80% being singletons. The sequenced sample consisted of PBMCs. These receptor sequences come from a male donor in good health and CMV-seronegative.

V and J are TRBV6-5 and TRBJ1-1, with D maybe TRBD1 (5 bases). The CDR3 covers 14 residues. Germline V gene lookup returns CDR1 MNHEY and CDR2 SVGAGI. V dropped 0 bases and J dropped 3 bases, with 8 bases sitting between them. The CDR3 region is CASSYSGEYTEAFF. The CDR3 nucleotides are TGTGCCAGCAGTTACTCAGGGGAATACACTGAAGCTTTCTTT.

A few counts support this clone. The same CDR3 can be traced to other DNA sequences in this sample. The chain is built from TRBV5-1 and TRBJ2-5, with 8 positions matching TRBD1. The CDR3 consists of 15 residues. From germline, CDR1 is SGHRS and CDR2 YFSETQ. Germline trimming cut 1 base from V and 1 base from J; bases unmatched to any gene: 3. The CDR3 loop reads CASSLTGGSQETQYF. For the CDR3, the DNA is TGCGCCAGCAGCTTGACAGGGGGTTCCCAAGAGACCCAGTACTTC.

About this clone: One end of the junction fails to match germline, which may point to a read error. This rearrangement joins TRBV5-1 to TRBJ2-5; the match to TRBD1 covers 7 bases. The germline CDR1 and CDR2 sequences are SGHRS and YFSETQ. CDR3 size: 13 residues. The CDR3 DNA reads TGCGCCAGCAGGTCAAGGCCCGCAGACAGGGCGGACTTC. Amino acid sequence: CASRSRPADRADF.

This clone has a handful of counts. CDR3 nucleotides: TGTGCCAGCAGCTTAGGCGCGTTAAGAGAGCAGTACTTC. Protein sequence: CASSLGALREQYF. V is TRBV7-2 and J is TRBJ2-7; the D is unclear. V was trimmed by 1 base and J by 7 bases, leaving 11 bases between them. The germline V gene encodes CDR1 SGHTA and CDR2 FQGNSA. This CDR3 region has 13 residues. Full variable domain (outside the CDR3, taken from reference TRBV7-2 and TRBJ2-7): GAGVSQSPSNKVTEKGKDVELRCDPISGHTALYWYRQSLGQGLEFLIYFQGNSAPDKSGLPSDRFSAERTGGSVSTLTIQRTQQEDSAVYLCASSLGALREQYFGPGTRLTVT.

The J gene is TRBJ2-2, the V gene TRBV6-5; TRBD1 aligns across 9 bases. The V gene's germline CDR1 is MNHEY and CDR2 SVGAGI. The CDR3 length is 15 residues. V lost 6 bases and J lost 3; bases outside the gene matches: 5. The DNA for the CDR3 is TGTGCCAGCAGGGGGGGACAGGGACACACCGGGGAGCTGTTTTTT. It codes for CASRGGQGHTGELFF.

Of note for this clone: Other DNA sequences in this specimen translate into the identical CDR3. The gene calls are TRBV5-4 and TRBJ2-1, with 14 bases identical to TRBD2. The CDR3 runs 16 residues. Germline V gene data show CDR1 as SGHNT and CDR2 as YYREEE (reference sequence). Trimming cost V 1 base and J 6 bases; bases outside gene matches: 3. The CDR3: CASSLPGLAGANEQFF. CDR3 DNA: TGTGCCAGCAGCTTGCCGGGACTAGCGGGAGCCAATGAGCAGTTCTTC.

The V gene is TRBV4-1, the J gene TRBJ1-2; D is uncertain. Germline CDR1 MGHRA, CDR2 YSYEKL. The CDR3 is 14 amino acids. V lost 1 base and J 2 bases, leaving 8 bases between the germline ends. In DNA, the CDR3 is TGCGCCAGCAGCCAAGGGAGGCAGAACTATGGCTACACCTTC. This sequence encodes CASSQGRQNYGYTF.

The CDR3 sequence: CASSLGQGNTGELFF. The CDR3 nucleotides are TGTGCCAGCAGCTTAGGGCAGGGGAACACCGGGGAGCTGTTTTTT. The chain couples TRBV7-8 to TRBJ2-2; TRBD1 is a possible D gene (5 bases). The CDR3 contains 15 residues. The germline gives CDR1 SGHVS, CDR2 FQNEAQ. Between the trimmed V and J ends, which lost 1 base and 1 base, there was a span of 7 bases.

The CDR3: CASSYSGGGAEAFF. The CDR3 DNA sequence: TGTGCCAGCAGTTACTCGGGAGGGGGAGCTGAAGCTTTCTTT. V gene TRBV6-5 combines with J gene TRBJ1-1; possibly TRBD1 for D (6 bases). The CDR3 totals 14 residues. The germline V and J ends were trimmed by 0 bases and 6 bases, with 11 bases remaining between them. Per germline, CDR1 MNHEY and CDR2 SVGAGI.

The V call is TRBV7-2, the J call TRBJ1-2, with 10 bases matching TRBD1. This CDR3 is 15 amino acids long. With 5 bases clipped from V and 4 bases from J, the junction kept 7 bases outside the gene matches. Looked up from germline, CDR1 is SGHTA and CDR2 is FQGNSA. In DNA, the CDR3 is TGTGCCAGCAGCACCATCGGGACAGGGGCCTATGGCTACACCTTC. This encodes CASSTIGTGAYGYTF. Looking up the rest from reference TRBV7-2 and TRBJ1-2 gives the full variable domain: GAGVSQSPSNKVTEKGKDVELRCDPISGHTALYWYRQSLGQGLEFLIYFQGNSAPDKSGLPSDRFSAERTGGSVSTLTIQRTQQEDSAVYLCASSTIGTGAYGYTFGSGTRLTVV.

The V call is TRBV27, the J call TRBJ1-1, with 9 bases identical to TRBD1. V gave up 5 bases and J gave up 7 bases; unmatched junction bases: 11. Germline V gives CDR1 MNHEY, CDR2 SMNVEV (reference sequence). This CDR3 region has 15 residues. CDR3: CASSVHAQGAREAFF. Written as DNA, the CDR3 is TGTGCCAGCAGTGTACACGCACAGGGGGCGCGTGAAGCTTTCTTT.

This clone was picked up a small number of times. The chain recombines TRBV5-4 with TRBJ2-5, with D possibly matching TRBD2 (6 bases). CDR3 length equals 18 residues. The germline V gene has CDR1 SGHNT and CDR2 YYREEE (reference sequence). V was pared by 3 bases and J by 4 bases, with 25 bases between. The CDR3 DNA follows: TGTGCCAGCAGCTCGGATGGACCCGGCGGGGCAAAAGGAGAGACCCAGTACTTC. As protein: CASSSDGPGGAKGETQYF.

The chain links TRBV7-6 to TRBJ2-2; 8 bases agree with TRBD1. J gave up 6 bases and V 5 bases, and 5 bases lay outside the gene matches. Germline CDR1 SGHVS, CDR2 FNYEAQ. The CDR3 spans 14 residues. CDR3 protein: CASSLQGAPGELFF. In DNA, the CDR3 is TGTGCCAGCAGCCTTCAGGGGGCTCCCGGGGAGCTGTTTTTT.

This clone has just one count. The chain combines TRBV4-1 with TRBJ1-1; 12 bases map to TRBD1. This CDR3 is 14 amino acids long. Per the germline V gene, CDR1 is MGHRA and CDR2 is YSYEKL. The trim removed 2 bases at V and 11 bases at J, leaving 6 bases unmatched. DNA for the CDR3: TGCGCCAGCAGCCAAACCGGGACAGGGGGCATCGCTTTCTTT. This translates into CASSQTGTGGIAFF.

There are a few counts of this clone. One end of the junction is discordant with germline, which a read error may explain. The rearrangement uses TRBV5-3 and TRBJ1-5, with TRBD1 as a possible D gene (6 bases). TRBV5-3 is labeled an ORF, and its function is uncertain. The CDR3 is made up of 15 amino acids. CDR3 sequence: CASSLRWGRDQPQHF. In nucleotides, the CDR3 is TGTGCCAGCAGCTTGCGTTGGGGGCGAGATCAGCCCCAGCATTTT.

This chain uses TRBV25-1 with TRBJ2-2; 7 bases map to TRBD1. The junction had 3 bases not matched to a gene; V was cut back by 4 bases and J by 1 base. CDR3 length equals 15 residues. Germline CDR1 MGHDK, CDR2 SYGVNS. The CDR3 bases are TGTGCCAGCAGTGGGGGACAGTGGAACACCGGGGAGCTGTTTTTT. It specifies CASSGGQWNTGELFF.

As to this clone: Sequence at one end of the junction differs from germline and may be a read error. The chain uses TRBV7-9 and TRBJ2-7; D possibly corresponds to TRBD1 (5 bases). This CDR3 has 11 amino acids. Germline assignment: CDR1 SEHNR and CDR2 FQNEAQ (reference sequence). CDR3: CSSQGLYEQYF. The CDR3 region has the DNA TGTTCCAGCCAGGGTCTCTACGAGCAGTACTTC.

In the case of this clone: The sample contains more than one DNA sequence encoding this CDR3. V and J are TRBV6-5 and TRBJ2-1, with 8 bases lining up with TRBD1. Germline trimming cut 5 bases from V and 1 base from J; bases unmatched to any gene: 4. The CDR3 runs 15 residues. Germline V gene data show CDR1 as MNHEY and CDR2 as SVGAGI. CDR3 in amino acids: CASSPTGGSYNEQFF. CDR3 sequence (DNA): TGTGCCAGCAGTCCCACAGGGGGTTCCTACAATGAGCAGTTCTTC.

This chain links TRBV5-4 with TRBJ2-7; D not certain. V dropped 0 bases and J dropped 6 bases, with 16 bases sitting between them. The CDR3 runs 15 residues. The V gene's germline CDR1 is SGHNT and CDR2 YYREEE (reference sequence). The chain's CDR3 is CASSLDSGVTSEQYF. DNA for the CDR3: TGTGCCAGCAGCTTGGACTCCGGAGTAACCTCCGAGCAGTACTTC.

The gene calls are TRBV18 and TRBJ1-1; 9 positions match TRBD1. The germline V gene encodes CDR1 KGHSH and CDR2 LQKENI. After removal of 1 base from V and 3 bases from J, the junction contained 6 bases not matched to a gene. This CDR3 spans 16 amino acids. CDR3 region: CASSPLGTGRHTEAFF. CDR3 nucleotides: TGTGCCAGCTCACCACTGGGGACAGGGAGGCACACTGAAGCTTTCTTT. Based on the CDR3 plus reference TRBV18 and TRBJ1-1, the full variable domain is NAGVMQNPRHLVRRRGQEARLRCSPMKGHSHVYWYRQLPEEGLKFMVYLQKENIIDESGMPKERFSAEFPKEGPSILRIQQVVRGDSAAYFCASSPLGTGRHTEAFFGQGTRLTVV.

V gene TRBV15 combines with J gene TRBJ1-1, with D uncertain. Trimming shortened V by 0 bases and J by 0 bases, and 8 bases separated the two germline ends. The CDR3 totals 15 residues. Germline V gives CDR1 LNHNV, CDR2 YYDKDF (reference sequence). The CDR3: CATSRDRLMNTEAFF. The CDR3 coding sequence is TGTGCCACCAGCAGAGACAGGCTGATGAACACTGAAGCTTTCTTT. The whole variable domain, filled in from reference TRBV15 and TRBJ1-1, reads DAMVIQNPRYQVTQFGKPVTLSCSQTLNHNVMYWYQQKSSQAPKLLFHYYDKDFNNEADTPDNFQSRRPNTSFCFLDIRSPGLGDTAMYLCATSRDRLMNTEAFFGQGTRLTVV.